One T cell receptor (beta chain) is described in this entry. In germline, CDR1 is LNHDA, CDR2 SQIVND (reference sequence). The V end was cut by 4 bases, the J end by 0 bases, with 13 bases between. CDR3 size: 15 residues. These data originate in a study of technical replicates of blood from a few donors. Libraries were prepared by immunoSEQ multiplex PCR; TCRdb keeps only in-frame clonotypes and omits some of them. The data show about 76,000 clones, 70% to 90% seen once. V is TRBV19 and J is TRBJ2-7; D is possibly TRBD1 (6 bases). The source of this sequence is a human donor in good health. Some clones in this sample may be carry-over from other donors' samples. Material for sequencing was PBMCs. This CDR3 reads CASSTGQISSYEQYF. DNA of the CDR3: TGTGCCAGTAGTACAGGACAGATTAGCTCCTACGAGCAGTACTTC.